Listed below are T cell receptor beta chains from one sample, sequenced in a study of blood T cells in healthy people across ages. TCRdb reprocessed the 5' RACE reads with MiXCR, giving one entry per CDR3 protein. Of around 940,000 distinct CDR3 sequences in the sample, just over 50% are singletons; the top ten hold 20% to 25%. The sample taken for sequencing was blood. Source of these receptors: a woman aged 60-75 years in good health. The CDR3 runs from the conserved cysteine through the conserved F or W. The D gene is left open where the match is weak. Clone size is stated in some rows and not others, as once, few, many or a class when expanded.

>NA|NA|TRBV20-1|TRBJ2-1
TGCAGTGCTAGGGACCGAGCTCTTAGCTCCTACAATGAGCAGTTCTTC
CSARDRALSSYNEQFF
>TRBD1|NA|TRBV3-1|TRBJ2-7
TGTGCCAGCAGCCAAGCTCTCATGAGACAGGGAAACGACGAGCAGTACTTC
CASSQALMRQGNDEQYF
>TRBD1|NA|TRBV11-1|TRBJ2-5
TGTGCTACGGGACAGTCGATTCAAGAGTCCCAGTACTTC
CATGQSIQESQYF
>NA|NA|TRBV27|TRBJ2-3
TGTGCCAGCAGCAGGGGGAGGGGACAAATGGGCCCAGATACGCAGTATTTT
CASSRGRGQMGPDTQYF
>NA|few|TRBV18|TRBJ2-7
TGTGCCAGCTCACATACTAGCACCTACGAGCAGTACTTC
CASSHTSTYEQYF
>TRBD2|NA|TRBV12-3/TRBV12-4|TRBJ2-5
TGTGCCAGCAGACGACTAGCCGCAGAGGGGACCCAGTACTTC
CASRRLAAEGTQYF
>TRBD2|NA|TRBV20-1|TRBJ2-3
TGCAGTGCTAGAGATAACGCGGGAGCAGATACGCAGTATTTT
CSARDNAGADTQYF
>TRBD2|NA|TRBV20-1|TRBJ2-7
TGCAGTGCGTTTTCGGGAGGGGGTGGGGACGCGCAGTACTTC
CSAFSGGGGDAQYF
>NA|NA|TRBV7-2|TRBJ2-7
TGTGCCAGCAGCCACCGACAGGCCTCCTACGAGCAGTACTTC
CASSHRQASYEQYF
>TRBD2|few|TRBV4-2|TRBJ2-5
TGTGCCAGCAGCCAGTACTCGGGACTAGCGGGGCAAGAGACCCAGTACTTC
CASSQYSGLAGQETQYF
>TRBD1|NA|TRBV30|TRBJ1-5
TGTGCCTGGAGTCAACAGGGGAATCAGCCCCAGCATTTT
CAWSQQGNQPQHF
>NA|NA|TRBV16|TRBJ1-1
TGTGCCAGCAGCCCCATCCAGGGAACCGTGGCTCGGTTCGAAGCTTTCTTT
CASSPIQGTVARFEAFF
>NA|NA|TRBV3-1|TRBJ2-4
TGTGCCAGCAGCCAAACCGGGGCAGGGGAGAACATTCAGTACTTC
CASSQTGAGENIQYF
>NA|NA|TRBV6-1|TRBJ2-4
TGTGCCAGCAGTGAATCCCGGGGACTCCCAGCCAAAAACATTCAGTACTTC
CASSESRGLPAKNIQYF
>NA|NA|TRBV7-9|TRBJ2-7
TGTGCCAGCAGCGCTCTACCCGGCGGCGAGCAGTACTTC
CASSALPGGEQYF
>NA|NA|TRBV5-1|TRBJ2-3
TGCGCCAGCAGCGCCAGAGGGGGGGAGGCAGATACGCAGTATTTT
CASSARGGEADTQYF